The sequence of this T cell receptor beta chain was determined in a study of cytotoxic CD8 clonotypes in ibrutinib-treated CLL. As for the study in general: In all, about a dozen patients were relapsed/refractory, approximately 16 were treatment-naive and some 17 were IGHV unmutated. Study-wide results and limits: Clonality increased at ibrutinib response and stayed stable in sustained remission. At progression, however, it fell back toward baseline.

Germline loops: CDR1 SGDLS, CDR2 YYNGEE. V lost 4 bases to trimming and J lost 2 bases, with 16 bases between them. This CDR3 has 16 residues. Points on this clone: Antigen: not known.

Data came from immunoSEQ multiplex PCR; TCRdb stores just in-frame clones and leaves some out. The sample consists of some 200,000 clones, roughly 65% of them appearing once. The TCR beta libraries used approximately 2 micrograms of genomic DNA that came from cryopreserved PBMCs. This receptor was taken from a human donor with chronic lymphocytic leukemia. The chain joins TRBV9 to TRBJ2-1, with D perhaps matching TRBD2 (5 bases). The sample consisted of PBMCs, taken after 12 months of ibrutinib treatment. In DNA form, the CDR3 reads TGTGCCAGCAGCTCCCAAGGGAGTGGAACCTACAATGAGCAGTTCTTC. Amino acid sequence: CASSSQGSGTYNEQFF.